The text below deals with one T cell receptor beta chain. Original data processing: By means of reference gene primer amplification, nucleated cell counts were estimated. The protocol was immunoSEQ multiplex PCR, while the TCRdb copy is restricted to in-frame clones and leaves out a portion. D and trimming come from the DNA, and the V and J calls and clone size come from that table. Among some 250,000 clones, roughly 86% were seen once, and the ten largest hold approximately 3%. The V end was cut by 0 bases, the J end by 3 bases, with 12 bases between. CDR1 SGHRS and CDR2 YFSETQ come from the germline V gene. This CDR3 is 15 amino acids long. The sample is drawn from a study of blood T cell repertoires in COVID-19. Study information: The United States, Italy and Spain provided the acute and convalescent COVID-19 samples. T cells, B-cell-depleted T cells, or PBMCs supplied cDNA or gDNA.

The chain recombines TRBV5-1 with TRBJ1-1; no clear D. This clonotype originated in a woman in her 30s who had recovered from COVID-19. Sequenced sample: peripheral blood. This CDR3 is CASSLESLRYTEAFF. CDR3 DNA: TGCGCCAGCAGCTTGGAAAGTTTGAGGTACACTGAAGCTTTCTTT. The variable domain in full, completed from reference TRBV5-1 and TRBJ1-1, reads KAGVTQTPRYLIKTRGQQVTLSCSPISGHRSVSWYQQTPGQGLQFLFEYFSETQRNKGNFPGRFSGRQFSNSRSEMNVSTLELGDSALYLCASSLESLRYTEAFFGQGTRLTVV.